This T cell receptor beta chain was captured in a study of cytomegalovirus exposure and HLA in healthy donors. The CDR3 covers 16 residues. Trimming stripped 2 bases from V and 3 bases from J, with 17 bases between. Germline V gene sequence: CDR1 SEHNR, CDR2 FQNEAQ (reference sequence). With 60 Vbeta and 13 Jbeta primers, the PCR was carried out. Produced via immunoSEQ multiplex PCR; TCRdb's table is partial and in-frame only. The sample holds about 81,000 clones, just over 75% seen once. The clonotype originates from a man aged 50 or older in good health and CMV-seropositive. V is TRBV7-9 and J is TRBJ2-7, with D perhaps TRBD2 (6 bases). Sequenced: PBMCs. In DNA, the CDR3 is TGTGCCAGCAGCTTATGGGATCGACTAGAGAACTACGAGCAGTACTTC. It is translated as CASSLWDRLENYEQYF.